The 25 T cell receptor beta chains reported below all come from one sample, sequenced in a study of cytomegalovirus exposure and HLA in healthy donors. Sequencing was performed with immunoSEQ multiplex PCR; in TCRdb, only in-frame clones are kept and a portion is missing. The sample carries 200,000 to 250,000 clones, 87% recorded once. The sequenced material came from PBMCs. Every receptor here comes from a young man in good health and CMV-seropositive.

The V call is TRBV5-6, the J call TRBJ2-1; 9 bases fit TRBD2. CDR1 is SGHDT and CDR2 is YYEEEE in the germline V gene. This CDR3 region has 14 residues. The ends lost 7 bases at V and 8 bases at J; junction bases unmatched: 10. This chain's CDR3 is CASFRVAGADEQFF. The CDR3 region has the DNA TGTGCCAGCTTTCGGGTAGCGGGAGCGGATGAGCAGTTCTTC. The variable domain in full, completed from reference TRBV5-6 and TRBJ2-1, reads DAGVTQSPTHLIKTRGQQVTLRCSPKSGHDTVSWYQQALGQGPQFIFQYYEEEERQRGNFPDRFSGHQFPNYSSELNVNALLLGDSALYLCASFRVAGADEQFFGPGTRLTVL.

This sequence joins TRBV4-1 and TRBJ2-1; no clear D. V was pared by 2 bases and J by 8 bases, with 13 bases between. Germline loops: CDR1 MGHRA, CDR2 YSYEKL. This CDR3 contains 14 residues. Here the CDR3 reads CASSQIPMGDEQFF. The CDR3 bases are TGCGCCAGCAGCCAAATACCCATGGGCGATGAGCAGTTCTTC.

The rearrangement uses TRBV5-4 and TRBJ2-7; 10 bases line up with TRBD2. The germline gives CDR1 SGHNT, CDR2 YYREEE (reference sequence). V shed 5 bases and J 4 bases; nucleotides not matched to a gene: 6. The CDR3 consists of 14 residues. CDR3 in DNA: TGTGCCAGCAGGCTAGCGGGAGAAGGGTACGAGCAGTACTTC. Translated, it gives CASRLAGEGYEQYF. Using reference TRBV5-4 and TRBJ2-7 for the parts outside the CDR3, the full variable domain is ETGVTQSPTHLIKTRGQQVTLRCSSQSGHNTVSWYQQALGQGPQFIFQYYREEENGRGNFPPRFSGLQFPNYSSELNVNALELDDSALYLCASRLAGEGYEQYFGPGTRLTVT.

This clone was detected only a few times. J is TRBJ2-7 and V is TRBV2, with 8 bases matching TRBD1. The V gene end was trimmed by 9 bases and the J gene end by 4 bases; junction bases not matched to a gene: 11. This CDR3 has 14 amino acids. Per the germline V gene, CDR1 is SNHLY and CDR2 is FYNNEI. The CDR3 spells CARGGLTGGYEQYF. CDR3 sequence (DNA): TGTGCCAGAGGGGGCCTAACAGGGGGATACGAGCAGTACTTC.

This rearrangement joins TRBV2 to TRBJ2-7; 14 bases line up with TRBD2. The CDR3 covers 13 residues. Germline V gene lookup returns CDR1 SNHLY and CDR2 FYNNEI. V was pared by 9 bases and J by 4 bases, with 2 bases of the junction left unmatched. The DNA for the CDR3 is TGTGCCAGAAGACTAGCGGGAGGGTACGAGCAGTACTTC. Its protein is CARRLAGGYEQYF. Full variable domain (outside the CDR3, taken from reference TRBV2 and TRBJ2-7): EPEVTQTPSHQVTQMGQEVILRCVPISNHLYFYWYRQILGQKVEFLVSFYNNEISEKSEIFDDQFSVERPDGSNFTLKIRSTKLEDSAMYFCARRLAGGYEQYFGPGTRLTVT.

This chain connects TRBV11-1 to TRBJ2-7, with D uncertain. The CDR3 covers 15 residues. V was shortened by 5 bases and J by 0 bases, with 14 bases between the two germline ends. Germline CDR1 and CDR2: SGHAT and FQDESV (reference sequence). CDR3 nucleotides: TGTGCCAGCAGCCCCCTTGGCGGAGACTCCTACGAGCAGTACTTC. It yields the protein CASSPLGGDSYEQYF.

The V call is TRBV5-6, the J call TRBJ2-5; D is possibly TRBD2 (5 bases). Trimming pared 6 bases from V and 4 bases from J, leaving 16 bases between. This CDR3 comprises 14 residues. Germline assignment: CDR1 SGHDT and CDR2 YYEEEE. The CDR3 DNA sequence: TGTGCCAGCACCAAGTCGAGGGCCACAGAGACCCAGTACTTC. It specifies CASTKSRATETQYF.

The J gene is TRBJ2-1, the V gene TRBV5-1, with 7 bases matching TRBD2. The CDR3 is 14 amino acids. From germline, CDR1 is SGHRS and CDR2 YFSETQ. V gave up 2 bases and J gave up 8 bases; unmatched junction bases: 7. CDR3 sequence (DNA): TGCGCCAGCAGCTTCGGGGGGTTAAGCGATGAGCAGTTCTTC. Translating gives CASSFGGLSDEQFF.

The V gene is TRBV6-5, the J gene TRBJ1-2; D remains ambiguous. V was cut by 2 bases and J by 4 bases, with 11 bases left in between. The germline gives CDR1 MNHEY, CDR2 SVGAGI. CDR3 length: 14 residues. The CDR3 DNA sequence: TGTGCCAGCAGTTACAACGACGGGAGCTATGGCTACACCTTC. This encodes CASSYNDGSYGYTF.

The chain recombines TRBV28 with TRBJ2-7; D not resolved. The CDR3 length is 12 residues. Germline V gives CDR1 MDHEN, CDR2 SYDVKM. V shed 3 bases and J shed 7 bases, with 10 bases lying between them. CDR3 sequence: CASSFRLGEQYF. In nucleotides, the CDR3 is TGTGCCAGCAGTTTCAGACTGGGGGAGCAGTACTTC.

The chain employs TRBV6-5 and TRBJ2-5, with D hard to call. Germline V gene sequence: CDR1 MNHEY, CDR2 SVGAGI. This CDR3 spans 16 amino acids. V lost 2 bases and J 2 bases, leaving 15 bases between the germline ends. Here the CDR3 reads CASSYPQLAEQETQYF. CDR3 nucleotide sequence: TGTGCCAGCAGTTACCCACAACTTGCGGAACAAGAGACCCAGTACTTC.

As regards this clone: Other nucleotide sequences in the sample specify the same CDR3. The gene calls are TRBV5-1 and TRBJ2-1; D might be TRBD1 or TRBD2, each matching 5 bases. The CDR3 contains 13 residues. V gave up 0 bases and J gave up 5 bases, with 6 bases separating them. The germline V gene encodes CDR1 SGHRS and CDR2 YFSETQ. CDR3 region: CASSLGGDNEQFF. The CDR3 DNA reads as TGCGCCAGCAGCTTGGGAGGGGACAATGAGCAGTTCTTC.

The chain couples TRBV27 to TRBJ2-7; D is ambiguous. Germline lookup yields CDR1 MNHEY and CDR2 SMNVEV (reference sequence). The CDR3 has 13 amino acids. Trimming cost V 8 bases and J 3 bases, with 14 bases left between them. In nucleotides, the CDR3 is TGTGCCAGCGGAAGGGCTACGATCTACGAGCAGTACTTC. This translates into CASGRATIYEQYF.

J is TRBJ1-1 and V is TRBV10-3; 8 bases map to TRBD1. V trimming: 7 bases; J trimming: 6 bases; junction bases outside the gene matches: 1. The CDR3 is made up of 11 amino acids. CDR1 is ENHRY, CDR2 SYGVKD, per germline. The CDR3 loop is CAIKQGAEAFF. The CDR3 DNA reads TGTGCCATCAAACAGGGGGCTGAAGCTTTCTTT.

This sequence joins TRBV27 and TRBJ2-3; 11 positions match TRBD2. The junction had 17 bases not matched to a gene; V was cut back by 5 bases and J by 4 bases. The CDR3 runs to 19 residues. Germline assignment: CDR1 MNHEY and CDR2 SMNVEV (reference sequence). The CDR3 region is CASSIPSSGRPVGADTQYF. The CDR3 DNA reads as TGTGCCAGCAGTATCCCCTCTAGCGGGAGGCCCGTGGGCGCAGATACGCAGTATTTT.

The rearrangement uses TRBV4-1 and TRBJ2-1; 9 positions agree with TRBD2. V gave up 5 bases and J gave up 8 bases; unmatched junction bases: 10. Germline assignment: CDR1 MGHRA and CDR2 YSYEKL. The CDR3 has 15 residues. DNA for the CDR3: TGCGCCAGCAGCGTACCATCTAGCGGGAACTATGAGCAGTTCTTC. Translated: CASSVPSSGNYEQFF.

The genes are TRBV2 and TRBJ2-2, with D possibly being TRBD1 (6 bases). Germline CDR1 is SNHLY and CDR2 is FYNNEI. The CDR3 totals 15 residues. Trimming shortened V by 6 bases and J by 0 bases, and 11 bases separated the two germline ends. CDR3 nucleotide sequence: TGTGCCAGCAGACGACAGGCATCGAACACCGGGGAGCTGTTTTTT. Protein product: CASRRQASNTGELFF.

The rearrangement joins TRBV11-2 to TRBJ2-7; D call uncertain. Between the trimmed V and J ends, which lost 1 base and 4 bases, there was a span of 8 bases. The CDR3 runs to 13 residues. Germline loops: CDR1 SGHAT, CDR2 FQNNGV. In DNA, the CDR3 is TGTGCCAGCAGCTTAGCCGTACAGTACGAGCAGTACTTC. Its protein is CASSLAVQYEQYF.

The chain links TRBV6-1 to TRBJ2-7; D perhaps matches TRBD2 (6 bases). Germline CDR1 MNHNS, CDR2 SASEGT. Trimming took 2 bases from V and 2 from J, leaving 13 bases between them. The CDR3 loop spans 15 amino acids. Here the CDR3 DNA reads TGTGCCAGCAGTGAATCAACTAGCCTCGCCTACGAGCAGTACTTC. Residues: CASSESTSLAYEQYF.

This clone was recorded a few times. The chain links TRBV30 to TRBJ2-7; D perhaps matches TRBD1 (6 bases). CDR3 length: 15 amino acids. V lost 3 bases and J lost 0, with 15 bases in between. Germline CDR1 GTSNPN, CDR2 SVGIG (reference sequence). The CDR3 is CAWRSRGRGSYEQYF. The CDR3 DNA reads TGTGCCTGGAGGTCGCGAGGCAGGGGCTCCTACGAGCAGTACTTC.

This chain links TRBV4-1 with TRBJ1-3, with D maybe TRBD1 (6 bases). V lost 4 bases to trimming and J lost 0 bases, with 16 bases between them. Germline CDR1 and CDR2: MGHRA and YSYEKL. This CDR3 is 17 amino acids long. The chain's CDR3 is CASSPEGGIHSGNTIYF. DNA of the CDR3: TGCGCCAGCAGCCCGGAGGGGGGGATTCACTCTGGAAACACCATATATTTT.

The rearrangement joins TRBV5-4 to TRBJ2-7; tentative D call: TRBD2 (6 bases). Trimming pared 0 bases from V and 2 bases from J, leaving 9 bases between. Per the germline V gene, CDR1 is SGHNT and CDR2 is YYREEE (reference sequence). CDR3 length: 14 amino acids. The CDR3 nucleotides read TGTGCCAGCAGCTTGGAGACGGGGGCCTACGAGCAGTACTTC. Encoded protein: CASSLETGAYEQYF.

This chain uses TRBV5-1 with TRBJ1-1; TRBD1 is a possible D gene (6 bases). The CDR3 covers 14 residues. Germline V lookup: CDR1 SGHRS, CDR2 YFSETQ. Trimming left V 6 bases short and J 4 bases short, with 16 bases between. The CDR3 DNA reads as TGCGCCAGCACCCCCCAGGGGTTCGGCACTGAAGCTTTCTTT. Protein: CASTPQGFGTEAFF.

The rearrangement joins TRBV4-1 to TRBJ2-4; 8 bases line up with TRBD1. The trim removed 0 bases at V and 0 bases at J, leaving 7 bases unmatched. The CDR3 is made up of 18 amino acids. CDR1 is MGHRA and CDR2 is YSYEKL in the germline V gene. CDR3 sequence reads: CASSQDTGQALAKNIQYF. For the CDR3, the DNA is TGCGCCAGCAGCCAAGATACGGGACAGGCCCTAGCCAAAAACATTCAGTACTTC.

V and J are TRBV5-6 and TRBJ1-1; TRBD1 might be the D (6 bases). The CDR3 runs to 15 residues. V lost 0 bases to trimming and J lost 4 bases, with 13 bases between them. Germline V lookup: CDR1 SGHDT, CDR2 YYEEEE. The CDR3: CASSLVWGTFTEAFF. The CDR3 coding sequence is TGTGCCAGCAGCTTGGTGTGGGGGACATTCACTGAAGCTTTCTTT.